A selection of T cell receptor beta chains follows, all from one sample in a study of blood T cell repertoires in COVID-19. Generated by immunoSEQ multiplex PCR, the TCRdb table keeps only in-frame clones and is missing some. Here the sample spans approximately 200,000 clones, around 86% being singletons. The sample taken for sequencing was PBMCs or T cells enriched from blood (not recorded which). The receptors were gathered from a woman in her thirties who had recovered from COVID-19. Each CDR3 is given with its conserved first and last residue. The D gene is left open where the match is weak. The size field is filled for only some rows; it gives once, few, many or a size class.

few	TRBJ2-2	.	TRBV21-1	CARIQAQLNTGELFF	TGTGCCAGGATCCAGGCACAGCTGAACACCGGGGAGCTGTTTTTT
.	TRBJ2-6	.	TRBV2	CASSESGYGANVLTF	TGTGCCAGCAGTGAATCGGGATATGGGGCCAACGTCCTGACTTTC
.	TRBJ1-6	.	TRBV5-1	CASSSRGENSPLHF	TGCGCCAGCTCGAGCCGCGGGGAGAATTCACCCCTCCACTTT
.	TRBJ2-7	.	TRBV6-5	CASSSGVSYEQYF	TGTGCCAGCAGCTCGGGAGTCTCCTACGAGCAGTACTTC
.	TRBJ2-1	TRBD2	TRBV25-1	CASRTSEGTDEQFF	TGTGCCAGCAGGACTAGCGAAGGGACGGATGAGCAGTTCTTC
few	TRBJ1-5	.	TRBV9	CASSVDSDQPQHF	TGTGCCAGCAGCGTAGACTCGGATCAGCCCCAGCATTTT
.	TRBJ1-2	.	TRBV6-5	CASRILLTDYGYTF	TGTGCCAGCAGGATATTATTGACAGACTATGGCTACACCTTC
.	TRBJ2-3	TRBD2	TRBV28	CASSLRGGSDTQYF	TGTGCCAGCAGTTTACGGGGGGGGTCAGATACGCAGTATTTT
.	TRBJ2-3	TRBD2	TRBV20-1	CSASSVAGGDTQYF	TGCAGTGCTAGTTCGGTAGCGGGAGGAGATACGCAGTATTTT
.	TRBJ2-7	TRBD1	TRBV11-2	CASSLEGQGGWYEQYF	TGTGCCAGCAGCTTAGAGGGACAGGGGGGTTGGTACGAGCAGTACTTC
.	TRBJ2-1	TRBD1	TRBV11-3	CASARHPGQPYNEQFF	TGTGCCAGCGCCCGACACCCGGGACAGCCCTACAATGAGCAGTTCTTC
.	TRBJ2-5	.	TRBV6-1	CASSEAYGRVETQYF	TGTGCCAGCAGTGAAGCGTACGGCAGGGTGGAGACCCAGTACTTC
.	TRBJ1-3	.	TRBV5-1	CASSLDRFGADFGNTIYF	TGCGCCAGCAGCTTGGACAGGTTTGGGGCGGATTTTGGAAACACCATATATTTT
.	TRBJ1-1	.	TRBV10-3	CAIRTSTVGSEAFF	TGTGCCATCAGGACCTCGACAGTCGGGTCTGAAGCTTTCTTT
.	TRBJ2-7	TRBD2	TRBV5-1	CASSGGLAGENEQYF	TGCGCCAGCAGCGGGGGACTAGCGGGCGAAAACGAGCAGTACTTC
.	TRBJ2-7	TRBD2	TRBV5-4	CASSLPSGKGGEQYF	TGTGCCAGCAGCTTGCCTAGCGGGAAGGGGGGTGAGCAGTACTTC
.	TRBJ1-5	TRBD1	TRBV14	CASSQERGQDNQPQHF	TGTGCCAGCAGCCAAGAAAGGGGACAGGACAATCAGCCCCAGCATTTT
.	TRBJ2-3	TRBD1	TRBV19	CASSPGQSTDTQYF	TGTGCCAGTAGTCCGGGACAGAGCACAGATACGCAGTATTTT
.	TRBJ2-7	TRBD2	TRBV6-1	CASSEARTSGKTHEQYF	TGTGCCAGCAGTGAAGCGAGGACTAGCGGGAAAACCCACGAGCAGTACTTC
.	TRBJ1-2	.	TRBV19	CASSIPGQTNYGYTF	TGTGCCAGTAGTATTCCAGGACAGACCAACTATGGCTACACCTTC
.	TRBJ2-2	TRBD1	TRBV24-1	CATSDVFTGGPGELFF	TGTGCCACCAGTGATGTATTCACAGGGGGCCCCGGGGAGCTGTTTTTT
.	TRBJ2-3	TRBD2	TRBV30	CAWTAPGLAGGKSDTQYF	TGTGCCTGGACTGCACCGGGGCTAGCGGGAGGGAAGTCAGATACGCAGTATTTT
once	TRBJ2-7	TRBD2	TRBV6-1	CASSERTSGSFLGFYEQYF	TGTGCCAGCAGTGAACGGACTAGCGGGAGTTTTCTAGGGTTTTACGAGCAGTACTTC
.	TRBJ2-3	.	TRBV3-1/TRBV3-2	CASSQAGSSGTDTQYF	TGTGCCAGCAGTCAGGCCGGTTCTTCTGGCACAGATACGCAGTATTTT
.	TRBJ1-1	.	TRBV28	CASSLVTQGNTEAFF	TGTGCCAGCAGTTTGGTAACACAGGGGAACACTGAAGCTTTCTTT
.	TRBJ1-2	.	TRBV28	CASSFTPGDYGYTF	TGTGCCAGCAGTTTCACCCCCGGGGACTATGGCTACACCTTC
.	TRBJ2-7	.	TRBV7-2	CASSLDLYEQYF	TGTGCCAGCAGCTTAGACTTGTACGAGCAGTACTTC
.	TRBJ2-3	TRBD2	TRBV25-1	CASSDSGGRAGTDTQYF	TGTGCCAGCAGTGATAGCGGCGGGAGGGCCGGCACAGATACGCAGTATTTT
once	TRBJ2-2	TRBD2	TRBV29-1	CSVRTSNTGELFF	TGCAGCGTTAGGACTAGCAACACCGGGGAGCTGTTTTTT
.	TRBJ1-1	.	TRBV18	CASSPLRNTEAFF	TGTGCCAGCTCACCACTTCGTAACACTGAAGCTTTCTTT
.	TRBJ2-7	TRBD2	TRBV3-1/TRBV3-2	CASSQPGTSGMYHEQYF	TGTGCCAGCAGCCAACCCGGGACTAGCGGGATGTACCACGAGCAGTACTTC
.	TRBJ2-3	TRBD1	TRBV28	CASRRSGTGGGSTDTQYF	TGTGCCAGCAGGCGCAGCGGGACAGGGGGCGGTAGCACAGATACGCAGTATTTT
.	TRBJ2-7	.	TRBV14	CASSQDSIGRWSSEQYF	TGTGCCAGCAGCCAAGATTCGATAGGGAGGTGGTCGAGCGAGCAGTACTTC
.	TRBJ2-7	TRBD1	TRBV18	CASSLTQGNEQYF	TGTGCCAGCTCACTCACACAGGGGAACGAGCAGTACTTC
.	TRBJ2-7	.	TRBV13	CASSTQGGSGGPYEQYF	TGTGCCAGCAGCACCCAGGGAGGTAGCGGAGGTCCCTACGAGCAGTACTTC
.	TRBJ2-1	.	TRBV3-1/TRBV3-2	CASSPPFGISYNEQFF	TGTGCCAGCAGCCCCCCCTTCGGGATCTCCTACAATGAGCAGTTCTTC
once	TRBJ1-1	TRBD1	TRBV5-1	CASSLDRDRAHWAFF	TGCGCCAGCAGCTTGGACCGGGACAGGGCGCATTGGGCTTTCTTT
few	TRBJ1-4	TRBD1	TRBV15	CATSRVGYRGEEKLFF	TGTGCCACCAGCAGAGTAGGGTACAGGGGGGAGGAAAAACTGTTTTTT
.	TRBJ1-2	.	TRBV7-9	CASSLRQANYGYTF	TGTGCCAGCAGCTTAAGACAGGCTAACTATGGCTACACCTTC
few	TRBJ1-1	.	TRBV5-1	CASSFGRAGDTVGVNTEAFF	TGCGCCAGCAGCTTCGGCCGGGCAGGGGACACGGTGGGGGTTAACACTGAAGCTTTCTTT
few	TRBJ1-2	.	TRBV14	CASSPRGAFGYTF	TGTGCCAGCAGCCCCCGGGGGGCGTTTGGCTACACCTTC